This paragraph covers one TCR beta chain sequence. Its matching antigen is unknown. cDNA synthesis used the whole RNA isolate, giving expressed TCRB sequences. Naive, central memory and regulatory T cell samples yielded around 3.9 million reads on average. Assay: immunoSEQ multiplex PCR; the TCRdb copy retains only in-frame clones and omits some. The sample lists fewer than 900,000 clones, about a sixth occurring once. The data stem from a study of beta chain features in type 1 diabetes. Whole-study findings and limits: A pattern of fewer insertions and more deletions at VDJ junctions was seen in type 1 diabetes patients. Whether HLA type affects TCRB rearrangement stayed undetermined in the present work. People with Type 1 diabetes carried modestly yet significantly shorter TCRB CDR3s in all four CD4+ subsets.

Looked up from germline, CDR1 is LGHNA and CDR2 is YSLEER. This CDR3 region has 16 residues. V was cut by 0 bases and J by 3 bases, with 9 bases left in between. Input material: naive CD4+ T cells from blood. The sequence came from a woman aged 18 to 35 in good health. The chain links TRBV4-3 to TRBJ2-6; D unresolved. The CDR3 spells CASSQDFRFGANVLTF. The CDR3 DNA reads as TGCGCCAGCAGCCAAGATTTTCGGTTTGGGGCCAACGTCCTGACTTTC.